These 16 T cell receptor beta chains came from one sample sequenced in a study of blood T cell repertoires in COVID-19. The assay was immunoSEQ multiplex PCR, and TCRdb's table has in-frame clones only and misses some. Counted here are hundreds of thousands of clones, around four fifths occurring once; the ten biggest clones make up around 18%. The specimen was peripheral blood. The receptors stem from a woman at least 80 years old with active or convalescent COVID-19.

This chain links TRBV9 with TRBJ1-6; 8 nucleotides line up with TRBD1. Per germline, CDR1 SGDLS and CDR2 YYNGEE. This CDR3 spans 15 amino acids. J was trimmed by 7 bases and V by 3 bases; bases with no gene match: 6. For the CDR3, the DNA is TGTGCCAGCAGCGCGCTACAGGGGGGCAATTCACCCCTCCACTTT. This codes for CASSALQGGNSPLHF.

The V and J genes are TRBV12-3 or TRBV12-4 and TRBJ1-1; TRBD1 matches at 9 bases. The CDR3 is made up of 13 amino acids. The V gene end was trimmed by 7 bases and the J gene end by 7 bases; junction bases not matched to a gene: 7. The DNA for the CDR3 is TGTGCCAGCATCGTCACAGGGGGCCTTGAAGCTTTCTTT. It is translated as CASIVTGGLEAFF.

The J gene is TRBJ2-7, the V gene TRBV18, with D unclear. This CDR3 contains 12 residues. Germline CDR1 KGHSH, CDR2 LQKENI. Trimming left V 4 bases short and J 6 bases short, with 10 bases between. Here the CDR3 reads CASSRALGEQYF. Written as DNA, the CDR3 is TGTGCCAGCTCACGGGCCTTGGGCGAGCAGTACTTC.

This clone was observed once. The chain joins TRBV28 to TRBJ1-1; D is perhaps TRBD1 (5 bases). Germline CDR1 is MDHEN and CDR2 is SYDVKM. The CDR3 totals 15 residues. Trimming removed 5 bases at V and 3 bases at J, with 16 bases between. The CDR3 sequence: CASSLPGQGYTEAFF. Here the CDR3 DNA reads TGTGCCAGCAGTCTCCCCGGGCAGGGATACACTGAAGCTTTCTTT.

The CDR3 loop reads CASKGARTRNTIYF. The CDR3 region has the DNA TGTGCCAGCAAAGGGGCAAGAACGAGAAACACCATATATTTT. The chain is built from TRBV2 and TRBJ1-3; maybe TRBD1 (5 bases). Germline V gives CDR1 SNHLY, CDR2 FYNNEI. Trimming took 7 bases from V and 5 from J, leaving 15 bases between them. The length of the CDR3 is 14 residues.

The genes are TRBV3-1 (or the pseudogene TRBV3-2) and TRBJ1-5, with a weak D call TRBD1 (5 bases). V was clipped by 3 bases and J by 1 base, with 16 bases between them. Germline assignment: CDR1 LGHDT and CDR2 YNNKEL (reference sequence). The CDR3 has 17 residues. CDR3 sequence reads: CASSQRPGGVSNQPQHF. As DNA, the CDR3 is TGTGCCAGCAGCCAGAGACCGGGGGGGGTGAGCAATCAGCCCCAGCATTTT.

The chain recombines TRBV6-2 or TRBV6-3 with TRBJ1-5; D unresolved. This CDR3 contains 14 residues. V lost 6 bases and J lost 0, with 9 bases in between. Germline values: CDR1 MNHEY, CDR2 SVGEGT. CDR3: CASSSLISNQPQHF. The CDR3, as DNA: TGTGCCAGCAGCTCCCTTATTAGCAATCAGCCCCAGCATTTT.

The rearrangement uses TRBV11-3 and TRBJ1-1, with D uncertain. Trimming cost V 5 bases and J 1 base, with 5 bases left between them. In germline, CDR1 is SGHNT, CDR2 YENEEA. The CDR3 is 12 residues long. The CDR3 DNA reads as TGTGCCAGCAGCATCGGGAACACTGAAGCTTTCTTT. Its translation is CASSIGNTEAFF.

The chain combines TRBV7-2 with TRBJ1-6, with 7 bases aligning to TRBD1. CDR1 and CDR2 (germline): SGHTA, FQGNSA. Germline trimming cut 5 bases from V and 8 bases from J; bases unmatched to any gene: 9. The CDR3 covers 15 residues. The CDR3 is CASSGTEGGYSPLHF. In DNA form, the CDR3 reads TGTGCCAGCAGCGGGACAGAGGGGGGTTATTCACCCCTCCACTTT.

The chain uses TRBV7-9 and TRBJ2-4; TRBD2 might be the D (7 bases). Germline loops: CDR1 SEHNR, CDR2 FQNEAQ (reference sequence). V was pared by 3 bases and J by 2 bases, with 14 bases between. CDR3 size: 16 residues. This CDR3 is CASSFRGAGSKNIQYF. The CDR3 coding sequence is TGTGCCAGCAGCTTTCGGGGGGCTGGGTCCAAAAACATTCAGTACTTC.

The chain links TRBV5-1 to TRBJ1-4, with no clear D. Between the trimmed V and J ends, which lost 0 bases and 8 bases, there was a span of 8 bases. CDR1 and CDR2 from the germline V gene are SGHRS and YFSETQ. This CDR3 has 13 amino acids. The CDR3 DNA is TGCGCCAGCAGCTTGGCCACAGACGAAAAACTGTTTTTT. Encoded protein: CASSLATDEKLFF.

This rearrangement joins TRBV4-2 to TRBJ1-4; 7 bases are shared with TRBD1. Germline V gives CDR1 LGHNA, CDR2 YNFKEQ. Trimming cost V 4 bases and J 0 bases; bases outside gene matches: 8. The CDR3 sequence is 17 residues long. For the CDR3, the DNA is TGTGCCAGCAGCCGCGAGGGGGCGAAGGCAACTAATGAAAAACTGTTTTTT. It is translated as CASSREGAKATNEKLFF.

The chain employs TRBV7-9 and TRBJ2-3; a weak D match, TRBD2 (5 bases). V lost 4 bases to trimming and J lost 5 bases, with 13 bases between them. From germline, CDR1 is SEHNR and CDR2 FQNEAQ (reference sequence). The CDR3 runs to 14 residues. The CDR3 here is CASSSEGSLDTQYF. CDR3 DNA: TGTGCCAGCAGCTCAGAGGGATCGTTAGATACGCAGTATTTT.

This clone was counted once. V and J are TRBV6-5 and TRBJ2-7; D possibly corresponds to TRBD2 (6 bases). Germline assignment: CDR1 MNHEY and CDR2 SVGAGI. The CDR3 contains 13 residues. With 6 bases removed from V and 3 bases from J, the gap between germline ends came to 12 bases. CDR3 bases: TGTGCCAGCAGCACTGGCGGGGTCTACGAGCAGTACTTC. As protein: CASSTGGVYEQYF.

The rearrangement joins TRBV9 to TRBJ1-3, with TRBD1 identical over 7 bases. V shed 0 bases and J 4 bases; nucleotides not matched to a gene: 7. The CDR3 totals 16 residues. In germline, CDR1 is SGDLS, CDR2 YYNGEE. The CDR3: CASSVDATGYGNTIYF. CDR3 in DNA: TGTGCCAGCAGCGTAGATGCGACAGGGTACGGAAACACCATATATTTT.

V usage is TRBV28 and J usage is TRBJ1-4; 8 bases agree with TRBD1. V lost 4 bases and J lost 5; bases outside the gene matches: 6. The CDR3 covers 15 residues. CDR1 and CDR2 (germline): MDHEN, SYDVKM. The CDR3 spells CASSSRGQENEKLFF. The DNA of the CDR3 is TGTGCCAGCAGTTCCCGGGGACAGGAAAATGAAAAACTGTTTTTT.